Listed here are 32 T cell receptor beta chains from one sample, sequenced in a study of neoadjuvant nivolumab and ipilimumab in lung cancer. TCRdb keeps only in-frame clones here, not all; method: immunoSEQ multiplex PCR. The table includes approximately 30,000 clones, 90% detected once. Sequenced material: peripheral blood, taken after neoadjuvant nivolumab, alone or with ipilimumab, at or shortly before surgery. The source is an adult with non-small cell lung cancer.

The chain links TRBV9 to TRBJ1-3; D might be TRBD1 (6 bases). V lost 0 bases and J 3 bases, leaving 10 bases between the germline ends. The CDR3 totals 15 residues. The germline gives CDR1 SGDLS, CDR2 YYNGEE. CDR3 amino acids: CASSVATGLGNTIYF. CDR3 bases: TGTGCCAGCAGCGTAGCTACAGGGCTTGGAAACACCATATATTTT.

The chain recombines TRBV7-2 with TRBJ2-1; TRBD2 matches 15 bases. Trimming at V came to 0 bases and at J to 6 bases, leaving 0 bases not matched to a gene. This CDR3 is built from 16 residues. Per germline, CDR1 SGHTA and CDR2 FQGNSA. DNA for the CDR3: TGTGCCAGCAGCTTAGCGGGACTAGCGGGGGGCAATGAGCAGTTCTTC. Its translation: CASSLAGLAGGNEQFF.

This clone appeared a single time. The rearrangement joins TRBV7-9 to TRBJ1-1, with TRBD1 as a possible D gene (6 bases). The CDR3 is 15 amino acids. The V end lost 5 bases, the J end lost 0 bases, and 13 bases lay between the germline ends. CDR1 SEHNR and CDR2 FQNEAQ come from the germline V gene (reference sequence). CDR3 bases: TGTGCCAGCAGCCCCCGGGGACAAGTGAACACTGAAGCTTTCTTT. As protein: CASSPRGQVNTEAFF.

This clone showed up just a few times. V and J are TRBV6-1 and TRBJ2-7; D uncertain. The CDR3 contains 13 residues. The V end lost 7 bases, the J end lost 2 bases, and 12 bases lay between the germline ends. Germline V gene lookup returns CDR1 MNHNS and CDR2 SASEGT. The chain's CDR3 is CASTTVGPYEQYF. DNA of the CDR3: TGTGCCAGCACTACAGTTGGCCCCTACGAGCAGTACTTC.

The chain combines TRBV7-6 with TRBJ2-7, with TRBD2 matching 7 bases. Germline V gene sequence: CDR1 SGHVS, CDR2 FNYEAQ. Unmatched junction bases numbered 6, after V lost 5 bases and J lost 5 bases. The CDR3 totals 13 residues. Here the CDR3 DNA reads TGTGCCAGCAGCCTGAGCGGGGTCGACGAGCAGTACTTC. Translating gives CASSLSGVDEQYF.

J is TRBJ1-1 and V is TRBV19; D may be TRBD1 (5 bases). This CDR3 has 13 residues. Per germline, CDR1 LNHDA and CDR2 SQIVND (reference sequence). V was trimmed by 3 bases and J by 4 bases, leaving 9 bases between them. CDR3 sequence reads: CASSIRQGTEAFF. The CDR3 DNA is TGTGCCAGTAGTATCAGGCAGGGCACTGAAGCTTTCTTT. The variable domain in full, with the rest retrieved from reference TRBV19 and TRBJ1-1, is DGGITQSPKYLFRKEGQNVTLSCEQNLNHDAMYWYRQDPGQGLRLIYYSQIVNDFQKGDIAEGYSVSREKKESFPLTVTSAQKNPTAFYLCASSIRQGTEAFFGQGTRLTVV.

The J gene is TRBJ2-3, the V gene TRBV7-2, with 7 nucleotides matching TRBD2. V shed 5 bases, J shed 5 bases, and the junction held 16 bases outside the gene matches. The germline V gene encodes CDR1 SGHTA and CDR2 FQGNSA. The CDR3 sequence is 17 residues long. As DNA, the CDR3 is TGTGCCAGCAGCCCCCGAGTAGCCGGGACTATGAAAGATACGCAGTATTTT. Its protein product is CASSPRVAGTMKDTQYF.

This clone was seen only once. The chain couples TRBV2 to TRBJ2-5; 8 bases line up with TRBD2. Trimming removed 9 bases from V and 5 bases from J; junction bases left unmatched: 11. Germline values: CDR1 SNHLY, CDR2 FYNNEI. The CDR3 has 14 amino acids. DNA for the CDR3: TGTGCCAGTAGCCTGGGGACTAGTGGCGAGACCCAGTACTTC. It translates to CASSLGTSGETQYF.

The chain couples TRBV5-4 to TRBJ1-3, with 7 bases identical to TRBD1. The V segment lost 0 bases and the J segment 0 bases; nucleotides outside the gene matches: 3. The germline V gene has CDR1 SGHNT and CDR2 YYREEE (reference sequence). The CDR3 has 16 amino acids. The CDR3 DNA follows: TGTGCCAGCAGCTTGGGACAGGGAGGCTCTGGAAACACCATATATTTT. Protein product: CASSLGQGGSGNTIYF.

J is TRBJ2-5 and V is TRBV11-1, with D possibly being TRBD2 (6 bases). The ends were cut back, 4 bases at V and 1 base at J, with 16 bases in the middle. The CDR3 spans 16 residues. Germline loops: CDR1 SGHAT, CDR2 FQDESV (reference sequence). The CDR3 DNA follows: TGTGCCAGCAGCTACCCGGGGACTCACCTCCAAGAGACCCAGTACTTC. It codes for CASSYPGTHLQETQYF.

The V call is TRBV7-9, the J call TRBJ1-1; the D is unclear. This CDR3 is 13 amino acids long. CDR1 SEHNR and CDR2 FQNEAQ come from the germline V gene (reference sequence). The V end was cut by 0 bases, the J end by 5 bases, with 7 bases between. CDR3 DNA: TGTGCCAGCAGCTTAGCATCTGTGACTGAAGCTTTCTTT. Protein product: CASSLASVTEAFF.

This clone was detected once. DNA of the CDR3: TGTGCCAGCAGTGAAGTGGACAGGGGGCCCTACGAGCAGTACTTC. Its protein is CASSEVDRGPYEQYF. This rearrangement joins TRBV2 to TRBJ2-7, with 11 bases fitting TRBD1. CDR1 SNHLY and CDR2 FYNNEI come from the germline V gene. The CDR3 runs 15 residues. Trimming took 1 base from V and 2 from J; bases not matched to a gene: 1.

J is TRBJ2-1 and V is TRBV6-5; perhaps TRBD2 as D (6 bases). Germline CDR1 reads MNHEY; CDR2 reads SVGAGI. V was pared by 4 bases and J by 9 bases, with 19 bases between. CDR3 size: 15 residues. The CDR3 sequence is CASSFLTGDKGEQFF. CDR3 in DNA: TGTGCCAGCAGTTTTTTAACGGGGGATAAGGGTGAGCAGTTCTTC.

The chain joins TRBV20-1 to TRBJ2-1, with D tentatively TRBD2 (5 bases). This CDR3 region has 11 residues. V dropped 5 bases and J dropped 4 bases, with 6 bases sitting between them. Germline V gives CDR1 DFQATT, CDR2 SNEGSKA (reference sequence). DNA of the CDR3: TGCAGTGCTGGACTTTACAATGAGCAGTTCTTC. Its protein product is CSAGLYNEQFF.

This clone was picked up a small number of times. The chain links TRBV6-4 to TRBJ1-2; possible D gene TRBD1, 6 bases. Trimming cost V 0 bases and J 3 bases, with 8 bases left between them. CDR3 length equals 14 residues. The germline V gene has CDR1 MRHNA and CDR2 SNTAGT. The CDR3 DNA sequence: TGTGCCAGCAGTGACTCGGCAGGGGACTATGGCTACACCTTC. The encoded protein is CASSDSAGDYGYTF.

The chain combines TRBV18 with TRBJ2-1, with D maybe TRBD1 (7 bases). Per germline, CDR1 KGHSH and CDR2 LQKENI. The CDR3 loop spans 15 amino acids. The ends were cut back, 4 bases at V and 6 bases at J, with 16 bases in the middle. CDR3 DNA sequence: TGTGCCAGCTCACAGATGCAGGGGGGTCGCAATGAGCAGTTCTTC. Translated: CASSQMQGGRNEQFF.

V and J are TRBV5-4 and TRBJ2-7, with 8 bases that match TRBD2. The germline V gene has CDR1 SGHNT and CDR2 YYREEE (reference sequence). CDR3 length: 15 amino acids. J was trimmed by 3 bases and V by 5 bases; bases with no gene match: 10. The DNA of the CDR3 is TGTGCCAGCAGAAGCGGGGGCCCATCAAACTACGAGCAGTACTTC. Translation gives CASRSGGPSNYEQYF. The entire variable domain, with the rest obtained from reference TRBV5-4 and TRBJ2-7, is as follows: ETGVTQSPTHLIKTRGQQVTLRCSSQSGHNTVSWYQQALGQGPQFIFQYYREEENGRGNFPPRFSGLQFPNYSSELNVNALELDDSALYLCASRSGGPSNYEQYFGPGTRLTVT.

V and J are TRBV7-9 and TRBJ1-3, with D perhaps matching TRBD1 (5 bases). The CDR3 has 14 amino acids. The germline V gene has CDR1 SEHNR and CDR2 FQNEAQ (reference sequence). Between the trimmed V and J ends, which lost 2 bases and 3 bases, there was a span of 8 bases. The CDR3 is CASSLNQGGNTIYF. DNA for the CDR3: TGTGCCAGCAGCTTAAACCAGGGTGGAAACACCATATATTTT.

V gene TRBV7-9 combines with J gene TRBJ2-5; 9 bases map to TRBD1. The CDR3 runs 13 residues. Trimming took 7 bases from V and 4 from J; bases not matched to a gene: 4. Germline V gives CDR1 SEHNR, CDR2 FQNEAQ (reference sequence). CDR3 loop: CASTHRGRETQYF. Written as DNA, the CDR3 is TGTGCCAGCACACACAGGGGGCGAGAGACCCAGTACTTC.

The chain employs TRBV7-6 and TRBJ1-1, with TRBD1 identical over 8 bases. V dropped 8 bases and J dropped 2; count of bases not matched to a gene: 4. This CDR3 is built from 13 residues. CDR1 is SGHVS and CDR2 is FNYEAQ in the germline V gene. The CDR3 is CASLQGANTEAFF. The CDR3 DNA follows: TGTGCCAGCTTGCAGGGGGCTAACACTGAAGCTTTCTTT.

The J gene is TRBJ1-1, the V gene TRBV11-1; D might be TRBD1 (5 bases). Trimming left V 5 bases short and J 3 bases short, with 10 bases between. In germline, CDR1 is SGHAT, CDR2 FQDESV (reference sequence). The length of the CDR3 is 13 residues. The CDR3 protein is CASSASRDTEAFF. The CDR3 nucleotides are TGTGCCAGCAGCGCATCCAGGGACACTGAAGCTTTCTTT.

The V gene is TRBV5-1, the J gene TRBJ2-2; 13 bases are a match to TRBD2. Germline lookup yields CDR1 SGHRS and CDR2 YFSETQ. The CDR3 is 17 amino acids. With V trimmed by 4 bases and J by 2 bases, 5 bases remained unmatched. CDR3 bases: TGCGCCAGCAGCCCGACTAGCGGGGGGCCAAACACCGGGGAGCTGTTTTTT. Its protein is CASSPTSGGPNTGELFF.

The rearrangement uses TRBV18 and TRBJ1-1, with D unclear. V shed 2 bases and J shed 3 bases, with 10 bases lying between them. The CDR3 consists of 14 residues. Germline lookup yields CDR1 KGHSH and CDR2 LQKENI. The CDR3 bases are TGTGCCAGCTCACCAACGGGAAGCGACACTGAAGCTTTCTTT. It translates to CASSPTGSDTEAFF.

The chain employs TRBV5-1 and TRBJ2-3, with a possible D match to TRBD2 (5 bases). The V end lost 3 bases, the J end lost 4 bases, and 9 bases lay between the germline ends. Germline V gene sequence: CDR1 SGHRS, CDR2 YFSETQ. CDR3 length: 13 amino acids. This CDR3 reads CASSSPGSDTQYF. In nucleotides, the CDR3 is TGCGCCAGCAGCTCCCCGGGGTCAGATACGCAGTATTTT.

This clone appeared once. The chain is built from TRBV7-8 and TRBJ2-2; 10 bases are a match to TRBD2. Germline V lookup: CDR1 SGHVS, CDR2 FQNEAQ. The V and J ends lost 3 bases and 0 bases, in that order; junction bases with no gene match: 4. This CDR3 is 17 amino acids long. The CDR3 coding sequence is TGTGCCAGCAGCTTCAGACTAGCGGGTACGAACACCGGGGAGCTGTTTTTT. As protein: CASSFRLAGTNTGELFF.

J is TRBJ1-4 and V is TRBV5-1; D not resolved. Trimming shortened V by 3 bases and J by 3 bases, and 9 bases separated the two germline ends. Germline V lookup: CDR1 SGHRS, CDR2 YFSETQ. The CDR3 is made up of 14 amino acids. CDR3 sequence reads: CASSSAGANEKLFF. The CDR3 DNA sequence: TGCGCCAGCAGCTCAGCCGGGGCTAATGAAAAACTGTTTTTT.

The rearrangement joins TRBV7-9 to TRBJ2-1, with TRBD2 matching over 12 bases. This CDR3 comprises 14 residues. The ends lost 5 bases at V and 7 bases at J; junction bases unmatched: 3. Germline V CDR1 and CDR2: SEHNR, FQNEAQ (reference sequence). CDR3 in DNA: TGTGCCAGCAGCCAAGGGACTAGCGGGAATGAGCAGTTCTTC. It specifies CASSQGTSGNEQFF.

The V and J genes are TRBV5-1 and TRBJ1-2, with D hard to call. Germline CDR1 is SGHRS and CDR2 is YFSETQ. Trimming cost V 8 bases and J 3 bases, with 14 bases left between them. This CDR3 contains 13 residues. CDR3 region: CASNEGVDYGYTF. In nucleotides, the CDR3 is TGCGCCAGTAACGAGGGCGTAGACTATGGCTACACCTTC.

V usage is TRBV5-5 and J usage is TRBJ1-6; D is unclear. Trimming took 5 bases from V and 8 from J, leaving 17 bases between them. CDR3 length: 15 residues. Germline V lookup: CDR1 SGHKS, CDR2 YYEKEE (reference sequence). The CDR3, as DNA: TGTGCCAGCAGATCAGGACCTCGGGGAGATTCACCCCTCCACTTT. This encodes CASRSGPRGDSPLHF.

This chain connects TRBV6-5 to TRBJ1-6, with D possibly matching TRBD1 (6 bases). This CDR3 has 14 amino acids. The V gene lost 6 bases and the J gene lost 5 bases, with 11 bases spanning the gap. Germline CDR1 MNHEY, CDR2 SVGAGI. This chain's CDR3 is CASRIRGDNSPLHF. In nucleotides, the CDR3 is TGTGCCAGCAGGATCAGGGGTGATAATTCACCCCTCCACTTT.

This chain links TRBV28 with TRBJ2-2; TRBD2 might be the D (5 bases). The CDR3 has 14 residues. Trimming removed 5 bases from V and 7 bases from J, with 14 bases in between. Germline CDR1 and CDR2: MDHEN and SYDVKM. The CDR3 DNA follows: TGTGCCAGCAGTCCTCCCGTCCGGGGCGGGGAGCTGTTTTTT. This translates into CASSPPVRGGELFF.

V usage is TRBV7-9 and J usage is TRBJ1-5; no definite D call. This CDR3 comprises 14 residues. Germline assignment: CDR1 SEHNR and CDR2 FQNEAQ (reference sequence). Trimming cost V 3 bases and J 5 bases, with 11 bases left between them. Here the CDR3 reads CASSLSLGDQPQHF. As DNA, the CDR3 is TGTGCCAGCAGCTTGAGTCTCGGAGATCAGCCCCAGCATTTT.